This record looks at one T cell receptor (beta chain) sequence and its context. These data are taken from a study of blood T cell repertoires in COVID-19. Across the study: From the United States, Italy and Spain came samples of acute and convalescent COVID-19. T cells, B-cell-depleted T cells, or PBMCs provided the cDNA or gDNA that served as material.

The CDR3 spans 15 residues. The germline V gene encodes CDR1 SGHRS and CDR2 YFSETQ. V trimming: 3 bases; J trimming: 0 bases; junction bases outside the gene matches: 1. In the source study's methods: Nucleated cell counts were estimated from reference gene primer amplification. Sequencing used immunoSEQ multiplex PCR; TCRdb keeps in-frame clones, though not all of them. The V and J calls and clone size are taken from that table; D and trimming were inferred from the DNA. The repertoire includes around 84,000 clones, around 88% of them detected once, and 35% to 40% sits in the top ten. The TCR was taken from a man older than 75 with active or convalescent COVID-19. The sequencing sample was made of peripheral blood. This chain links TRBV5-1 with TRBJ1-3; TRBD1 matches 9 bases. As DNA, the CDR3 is TGCGCCAGCAGCTGGGACAGGGACTCTGGAAACACCATATATTTT. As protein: CASSWDRDSGNTIYF.